The TCR beta chain described here comes from a study of T cell responses to AZD1222 COVID-19 vaccine (dated by TCRdb to the early 2020s). Background on the whole study: Because spike-specific TCR depth and breadth did not differ between the two schedules, AZD1222 recipients who got a second dose at roughly 4 weeks were pooled with those who got a second dose at roughly 12 weeks. TCR sequencing was performed for roughly 250 trial participants, of whom about 200 were given two doses of AZD1222 and around 25 were given two doses of MenACWY control vaccine. Trial participants were enrolled into age subgroups of 18-55, 56-69 and 70-plus years, which contained about 150, 27 and 61 TCR-sequenced participants, respectively. Overall study results and their limits: The vaccine-associated CD4 TCRs covered the entire spike protein, and the dominant responses fell in regions 160-218 and 743-854. After two AZD1222 doses, both the breadth and the depth of spike-specific TCRs were significantly higher than at day 0 and than in MenACWY recipients. Conclusions about previously exposed vaccinees were limited because only a handful of AZD1222 recipients were SARS-CoV-2 seropositive at baseline. The 56-69-year group was small, and its depth increase did not reach significance, likely because of low power. Because no samples from the day 14 peak response were available, repertoires could be characterized only after the peak T cell response. Reportedly, almost half of the unique spike-specific TCRs recognized epitopes lying outside the regions that are mutated in the B.1.351 and B.1.1.7 variants. Participants were mostly white British, with more females than males. The authors suggested clonal diversity may have been underestimated.

The time point label, read with the paper, signifies: baseline before first vaccination. Samples from vaccinated people were obtained from the UK trials COV001 and COV002, which included a single-blind randomized controlled phase 2/3 trial of AZD1222 (ChAdOx1 nCoV-19) in healthy adults. For TCRbeta chain sequencing, PBMC samples from trial participants were taken at day 0 and at day 28 after the second dose. The CDR3 regions of human TCRbeta chains were subjected to immunosequencing. The original pipeline was this. TCRs in the repertoires were matched against a reference library of SARS-CoV-2-specific TCRs that had been generated with the MIRA antigen-specificity platform. Breadth was defined as the fraction of unique TCRs that were SARS-CoV-2-associated, and depth was defined as the fraction of total T cells that were SARS-CoV-2-associated. Using the MIRA data, each spike-specific TCR was assigned both to the spike region to which the TCR was reactive and to a CD4 or CD8 class. Log10-transformed breadth and depth values were compared by one-way ANOVA with Sidak's multiple comparisons tests. TCRdb limited this immuneACCESS table to in-frame rearrangements with V and J called. A share of clones is missing; checked studies link under half to unresolved V genes, and the rest is unexplained. That table supplies the V and J calls and clone size; D and trimming were determined from the DNA. The sample yields some 190,000 clones; almost 95% were counted once. The ten largest clones capture approximately 1.4% of the sample.

To note about this clone: Its antigen remains unidentified. Base qualities are not provided; no much larger clone lies one nucleotide away.

According to the germline V gene, CDR1 reads SGDLS and CDR2 reads YYNGEE. V gives up 5 bases and J gives up 0 bases, and the segment between their germline ends measures 15 bases. From its cysteine to its phenylalanine, the CDR3 spans 17 amino acids. Of the read, only the CDR3 DNA is kept; its 51 bases are in frame from base 1. Recombination connected TRBV9 to TRBJ2-6, with TRBD2 perhaps the D gene, on 6 matching bases. The clonotype was recovered from an adult in good health. This specimen was peripheral blood, taken on day 0 of AZD1222 vaccination. In nucleotides, the sequence is TGTGCCAGCAGAGGAGGGAGCACGAGCTCTGGGGCCAACGTCCTGACTTTC. Its protein product is CASRGGSTSSGANVLTF.